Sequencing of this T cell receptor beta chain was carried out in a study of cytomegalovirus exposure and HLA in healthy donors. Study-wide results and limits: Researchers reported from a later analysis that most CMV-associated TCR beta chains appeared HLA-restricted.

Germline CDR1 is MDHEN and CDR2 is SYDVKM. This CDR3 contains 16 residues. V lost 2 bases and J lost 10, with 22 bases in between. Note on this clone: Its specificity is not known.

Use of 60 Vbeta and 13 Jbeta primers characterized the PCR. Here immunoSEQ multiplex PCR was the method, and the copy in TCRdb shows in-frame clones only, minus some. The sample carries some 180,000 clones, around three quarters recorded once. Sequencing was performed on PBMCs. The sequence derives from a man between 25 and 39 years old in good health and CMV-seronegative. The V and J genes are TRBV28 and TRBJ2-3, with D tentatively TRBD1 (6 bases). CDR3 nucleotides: TGTGCCAGCAGTTTAATCCTTGTGGGGACAAACCCATCGCAGTATTTT. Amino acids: CASSLILVGTNPSQYF.